Listed here are 6 T cell receptor beta chains from one sample, sequenced in a study of cytomegalovirus exposure and HLA in healthy donors (dated by TCRdb to the late 2010s). Preparation of the library involved the immunoSEQ multiplex PCR assay. A mixture of 60 forward primers for TCR Vbeta segments and 13 reverse primers for TCR Jbeta segments was used in the multiplex PCR. The source is immuneACCESS, and TCRdb retained only in-frame sequences with V and J called. Part of the clones is not carried over; for the studies checked, unresolved V genes explain less than half of this, and the remainder is unexplained. The sample contains about 180,000 clones, over 75% of them found a single time. The ten biggest clones cover about 2.4% of the sample. Sequencing was done on a sample of PBMCs. These receptor sequences come from a man between 60 and 75 years old in good health and CMV-seronegative.

The gene calls are TRBV7-2 and TRBJ1-2; 9 bases line up with TRBD1. Germline lookup yields CDR1 SGHTA and CDR2 FQGNSA. V was pared by 7 bases and J by 8 bases, with 8 bases of the junction left unmatched. This CDR3 has 13 amino acids. This CDR3 reads CASTPGQGKGYTF. In DNA form, the CDR3 reads TGTGCCAGCACCCCCGGACAGGGGAAAGGCTACACCTTC.

The CDR3 reads CASSLGTSGPETQYF. CDR3 coding DNA: TGTGCCAGCAGCTTAGGGACTAGCGGGCCAGAGACCCAGTACTTC. The chain carries TRBV7-6 and TRBJ2-5; 11 bases match TRBD2. Germline lookup yields CDR1 SGHVS and CDR2 FNYEAQ. The CDR3 runs 15 residues. Trimming cost V 1 base and J 4 bases; bases outside gene matches: 2.

This sequence joins TRBV6-5 and TRBJ2-7; TRBD1 agrees at 8 bases. CDR1 is MNHEY and CDR2 is SVGAGI in the germline V gene. The CDR3 length is 15 residues. Unmatched junction bases numbered 6, after V lost 2 bases and J lost 3 bases. CDR3 nucleotides: TGTGCCAGCAGTTACGACAGGGGTTTGGGCTACGAGCAGTACTTC. Translated: CASSYDRGLGYEQYF.

The gene calls are TRBV27 and TRBJ2-4; 9 bases match TRBD1. After removal of 3 bases from V and 0 bases from J, the junction contained 3 bases not matched to a gene. The CDR3 totals 16 residues. In germline, CDR1 is MNHEY, CDR2 SMNVEV (reference sequence). DNA for the CDR3: TGTGCCAGCAGTTTGGACAGGGGAGTAGCCAAAAACATTCAGTACTTC. Amino acids: CASSLDRGVAKNIQYF.

This chain links TRBV5-4 with TRBJ2-2, with D possibly TRBD2 on 6 matching bases. Per germline, CDR1 SGHNT and CDR2 YYREEE (reference sequence). CDR3 length: 13 amino acids. The V end lost 2 bases, the J end lost 5 bases, and 7 bases lay between the germline ends. This CDR3 is CASSFGGTGELFF. The CDR3 DNA reads TGTGCCAGCAGCTTTGGAGGGACCGGGGAGCTGTTTTTT.

V and J are TRBV29-1 and TRBJ1-2; TRBD1 agrees at 9 bases. V dropped 7 bases and J dropped 8; count of bases not matched to a gene: 8. Germline V gene lookup returns CDR1 SQVTM and CDR2 ANQGSEA. The CDR3 consists of 12 residues. The CDR3 reads CSGTGELGGYTF. CDR3 nucleotides: TGCAGCGGGACAGGGGAGCTTGGCGGCTACACCTTC.